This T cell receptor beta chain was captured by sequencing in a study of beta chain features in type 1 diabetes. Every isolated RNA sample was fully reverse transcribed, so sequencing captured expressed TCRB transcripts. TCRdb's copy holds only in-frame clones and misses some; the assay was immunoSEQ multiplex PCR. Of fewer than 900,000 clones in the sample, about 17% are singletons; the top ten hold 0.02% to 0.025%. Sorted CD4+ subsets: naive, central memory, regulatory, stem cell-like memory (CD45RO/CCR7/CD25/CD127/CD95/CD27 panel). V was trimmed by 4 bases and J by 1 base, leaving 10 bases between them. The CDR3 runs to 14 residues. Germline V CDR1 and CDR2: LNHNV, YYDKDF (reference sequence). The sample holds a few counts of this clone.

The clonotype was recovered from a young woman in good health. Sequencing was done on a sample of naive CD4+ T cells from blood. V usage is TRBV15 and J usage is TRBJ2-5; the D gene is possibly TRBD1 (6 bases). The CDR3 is CATSIRTAQETQYF. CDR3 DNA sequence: TGTGCCACCAGCATCCGGACAGCCCAAGAGACCCAGTACTTC.